A single sample is the source of the 14 T cell receptor beta chains below, sequenced in a study of OX40 agonist ivuxolimab in advanced cancers. TCRdb's copy holds only in-frame clones and misses some; the assay was immunoSEQ multiplex PCR. The table records about 53,000 clones, approximately 88% of them present only once. The sample here was CD4+ or CD8+ T cells sorted from blood, taken in a trial of the OX40 agonist ivuxolimab. These receptors all come from an adult with an advanced solid tumor such as melanoma, head and neck, liver or kidney cancer.

J is TRBJ2-7 and V is TRBV7-2; D is unresolved. V dropped 4 bases and J dropped 2 bases, with 9 bases sitting between them. Germline CDR1 and CDR2: SGHTA and FQGNSA. This CDR3 comprises 13 residues. CDR3 residues: CASSSLWAYEQYF. The CDR3 nucleotides are TGTGCCAGCAGCTCTCTTTGGGCCTACGAGCAGTACTTC.

The gene calls are TRBV7-6 and TRBJ2-1; tentative D call: TRBD1 (5 bases). V dropped 5 bases and J dropped 6 bases, with 14 bases sitting between them. The CDR3 covers 14 residues. Germline V lookup: CDR1 SGHVS, CDR2 FNYEAQ. The DNA for the CDR3 is TGTGCCAGCAGCCGGACCCAAACAGGCAATGAGCAGTTCTTC. As protein: CASSRTQTGNEQFF.

The rearrangement links TRBV19 to TRBJ1-1; 8 bases align to TRBD1. J gave up 3 bases and V 3 bases, and 3 bases lay outside the gene matches. This CDR3 has 14 residues. Per the germline V gene, CDR1 is LNHDA and CDR2 is SQIVND (reference sequence). The CDR3 loop is CASSIVQGDTEAFF. CDR3 sequence (DNA): TGTGCCAGTAGTATCGTACAGGGGGACACTGAAGCTTTCTTT.

The chain is built from TRBV5-1 and TRBJ2-3; D is possibly TRBD1 (5 bases). Germline V gene data show CDR1 as SGHRS and CDR2 as YFSETQ. Trimming stripped 5 bases from V and 5 bases from J, with 6 bases between. This CDR3 comprises 11 residues. DNA of the CDR3: TGCGCCAGCAGTAGGGGAGATACGCAGTATTTT. It encodes CASSRGDTQYF.

This chain links TRBV6-5 with TRBJ2-7; the match to TRBD2 covers 9 bases. The V gene's germline CDR1 is MNHEY and CDR2 SVGAGI. V gave up 7 bases and J gave up 5 bases; unmatched junction bases: 9. The CDR3 runs 14 residues. CDR3 loop: CASNPSGIFHEQYF. DNA of the CDR3: TGTGCCAGCAACCCTAGCGGGATCTTCCACGAGCAGTACTTC.

J is TRBJ2-5 and V is TRBV5-4; a weak D match, TRBD2 (6 bases). Looked up from germline, CDR1 is SGHNT and CDR2 is YYREEE (reference sequence). Trimming stripped 4 bases from V and 12 bases from J, with 19 bases between. The CDR3 sequence is 13 residues long. CDR3 DNA: TGTGCCAGCAGCCGAATAACAGGCGGGGAGGAGTACTTC. Amino acid sequence: CASSRITGGEEYF. Based on the CDR3 plus reference TRBV5-4 and TRBJ2-5, the full variable domain is ETGVTQSPTHLIKTRGQQVTLRCSSQSGHNTVSWYQQALGQGPQFIFQYYREEENGRGNFPPRFSGLQFPNYSSELNVNALELDDSALYLCASSRITGGEEYFGPGTRLLVL.

The gene calls are TRBV28 and TRBJ2-3, with D perhaps TRBD2 (6 bases). The V end lost 4 bases, the J end lost 2 bases, and 16 bases lay between the germline ends. The CDR3 consists of 16 residues. CDR1 is MDHEN and CDR2 is SYDVKM in the germline V gene. CDR3 in amino acids: CASSSPSGGTTDTQYF. In DNA form, the CDR3 reads TGTGCCAGCAGTTCCCCCTCTGGGGGGACCACAGATACGCAGTATTTT.

V gene TRBV19 combines with J gene TRBJ2-7, with 12 nucleotides matching TRBD2. V trimming: 8 bases; J trimming: 3 bases; junction bases outside the gene matches: 11. The CDR3 contains 16 residues. Germline loops: CDR1 LNHDA, CDR2 SQIVND (reference sequence). The DNA of the CDR3 is TGTGCCAGTTCATCTCAGACTAGCGGGGGCATCTACGAGCAGTACTTC. Amino acids: CASSSQTSGGIYEQYF.

The chain has TRBV6-5 and TRBJ2-7; D gene ambiguous. Germline CDR1 reads MNHEY; CDR2 reads SVGAGI. Trimming left V 0 bases short and J 6 bases short, with 12 bases between. The CDR3 runs 14 residues. CDR3 sequence (DNA): TGTGCCAGCAGTTACTCGAGTTTGACCAGCGAGCAGTACTTC. Translation gives CASSYSSLTSEQYF.

V gene TRBV9 combines with J gene TRBJ1-3; 9 positions match TRBD1. J was trimmed by 5 bases and V by 0 bases; bases with no gene match: 18. There are 20 residues in the CDR3. Germline assignment: CDR1 SGDLS and CDR2 YYNGEE. The CDR3 loop reads CASSVVGDREQAVSRNTIYF. CDR3 sequence (DNA): TGTGCCAGCAGCGTAGTAGGGGACAGGGAGCAGGCGGTTTCCCGAAACACCATATATTTT.

The chain employs TRBV4-1 and TRBJ1-5; D gene unclear. The CDR3 contains 17 residues. Germline CDR1 MGHRA, CDR2 YSYEKL. Trimming took off 1 base at V and 0 bases at J, with 13 bases between the two ends. In nucleotides, the CDR3 is TGCGCCAGCAGCCAAGTAAATATGGGGTTTAGCAATCAGCCCCAGCATTTT. Amino acid sequence: CASSQVNMGFSNQPQHF.

This chain connects TRBV19 to TRBJ2-7; D unresolved. CDR1 and CDR2 from the germline V gene are LNHDA and SQIVND (reference sequence). There are 12 residues in the CDR3. V was cut by 1 base and J by 7 bases, with 8 bases left in between. The CDR3 coding sequence is TGTGCCAGTAGTATAGGAGGTGGGGAGCAGTACTTC. Its translation: CASSIGGGEQYF.

V usage is TRBV11-2 and J usage is TRBJ2-2; perhaps TRBD2 as D (8 bases). CDR1 and CDR2 (germline): SGHAT, FQNNGV. The CDR3 totals 16 residues. Trimming removed 5 bases at V and 4 bases at J, with 17 bases between. The CDR3 nucleotides read TGTGCCAGCAGCCAGGGGGTCGGGAGGGCCACCGGGGAGCTGTTTTTT. Translating gives CASSQGVGRATGELFF. Variable domain in full (rest from reference TRBV11-2 and TRBJ2-2): EAGVAQSPRYKIIEKRQSVAFWCNPISGHATLYWYQQILGQGPKLLIQFQNNGVVDDSQLPKDRFSAERLKGVDSTLKIQPAKLEDSAVYLCASSQGVGRATGELFFGEGSRLTVL.

The CDR3 sequence: CASSRDPGRSANQPQHF. The CDR3 region has the DNA TGTGCCAGCAGCCGGGATCCTGGACGGTCCGCCAATCAGCCCCAGCATTTT. The V gene is TRBV5-4, the J gene TRBJ1-5; D unresolved. The V end lost 4 bases, the J end lost 3 bases, and 20 bases lay between the germline ends. The CDR3 loop spans 17 amino acids. Looked up from germline, CDR1 is SGHNT and CDR2 is YYREEE (reference sequence).